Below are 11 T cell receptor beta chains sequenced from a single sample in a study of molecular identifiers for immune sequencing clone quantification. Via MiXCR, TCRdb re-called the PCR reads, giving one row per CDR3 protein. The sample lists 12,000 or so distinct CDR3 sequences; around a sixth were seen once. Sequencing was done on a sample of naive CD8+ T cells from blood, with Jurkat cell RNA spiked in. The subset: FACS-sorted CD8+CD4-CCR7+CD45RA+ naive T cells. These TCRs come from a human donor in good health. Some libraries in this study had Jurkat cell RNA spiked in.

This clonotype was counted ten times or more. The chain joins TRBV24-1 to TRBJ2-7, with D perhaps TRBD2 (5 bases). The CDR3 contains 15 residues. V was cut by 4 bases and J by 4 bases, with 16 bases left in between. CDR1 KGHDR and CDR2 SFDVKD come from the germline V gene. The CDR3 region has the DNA TGTGCCACCAGTGACTCCCCGTCCGGGGTTTACGAGCAGTACTTC. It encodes CATSDSPSGVYEQYF.

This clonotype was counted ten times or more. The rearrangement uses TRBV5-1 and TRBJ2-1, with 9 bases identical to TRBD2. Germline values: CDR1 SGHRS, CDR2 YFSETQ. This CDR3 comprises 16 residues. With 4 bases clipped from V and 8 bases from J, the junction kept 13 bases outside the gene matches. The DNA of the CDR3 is TGCGCCAGCAGCCTGGAGTTTGCGGGAGGGCCCGATGAGCAGTTCTTC. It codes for CASSLEFAGGPDEQFF. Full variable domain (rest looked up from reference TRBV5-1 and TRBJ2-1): KAGVTQTPRYLIKTRGQQVTLSCSPISGHRSVSWYQQTPGQGLQFLFEYFSETQRNKGNFPGRFSGRQFSNSRSEMNVSTLELGDSALYLCASSLEFAGGPDEQFFGPGTRLTVL.

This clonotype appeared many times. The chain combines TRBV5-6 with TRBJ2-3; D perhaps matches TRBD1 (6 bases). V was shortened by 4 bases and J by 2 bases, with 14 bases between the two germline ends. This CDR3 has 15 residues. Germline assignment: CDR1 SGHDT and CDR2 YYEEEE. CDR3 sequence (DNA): TGTGCCAGCAGCCCCAGGGGAGCCCTCACAGATACGCAGTATTTT. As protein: CASSPRGALTDTQYF.

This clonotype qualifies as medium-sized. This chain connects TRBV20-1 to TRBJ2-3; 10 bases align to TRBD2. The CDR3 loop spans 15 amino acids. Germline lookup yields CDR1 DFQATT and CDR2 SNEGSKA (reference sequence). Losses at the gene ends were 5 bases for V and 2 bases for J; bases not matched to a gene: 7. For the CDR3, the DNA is TGCAGTGCTCCATGGACTAGCGGATTCACAGATACGCAGTATTTT. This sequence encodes CSAPWTSGFTDTQYF.

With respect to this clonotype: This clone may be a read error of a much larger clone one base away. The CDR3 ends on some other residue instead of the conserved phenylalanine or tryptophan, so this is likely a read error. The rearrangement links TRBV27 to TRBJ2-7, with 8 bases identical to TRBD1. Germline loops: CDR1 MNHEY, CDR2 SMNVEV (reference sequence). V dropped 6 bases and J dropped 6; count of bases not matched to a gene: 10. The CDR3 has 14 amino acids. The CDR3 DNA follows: TGTGCCAGCAGGGATGGGACAGGTTCCGTCGAGCAGTACTAC. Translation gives CASRDGTGSVEQYY.

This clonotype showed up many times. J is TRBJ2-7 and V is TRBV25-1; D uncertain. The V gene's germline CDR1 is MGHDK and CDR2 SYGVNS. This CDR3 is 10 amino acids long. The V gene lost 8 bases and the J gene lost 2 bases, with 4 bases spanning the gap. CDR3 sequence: CASGAYEQYF. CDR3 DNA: TGTGCCAGCGGAGCCTACGAGCAGTACTTC.

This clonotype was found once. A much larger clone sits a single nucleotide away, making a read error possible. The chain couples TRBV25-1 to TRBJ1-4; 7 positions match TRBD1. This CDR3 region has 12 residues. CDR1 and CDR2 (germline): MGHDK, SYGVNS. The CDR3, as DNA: TGTGCCGCCAGGGACAGAAATGAAAAACCGTTTTTT. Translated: CAARDRNEKPFF.

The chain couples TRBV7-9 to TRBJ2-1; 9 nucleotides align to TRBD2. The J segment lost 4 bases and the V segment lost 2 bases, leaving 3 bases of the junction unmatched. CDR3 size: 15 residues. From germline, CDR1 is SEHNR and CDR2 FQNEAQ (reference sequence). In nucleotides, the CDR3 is TGTGCCAGCAGCTTAACTAGCGGGCCTTACAATGAGCAGTTCTTC. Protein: CASSLTSGPYNEQFF.

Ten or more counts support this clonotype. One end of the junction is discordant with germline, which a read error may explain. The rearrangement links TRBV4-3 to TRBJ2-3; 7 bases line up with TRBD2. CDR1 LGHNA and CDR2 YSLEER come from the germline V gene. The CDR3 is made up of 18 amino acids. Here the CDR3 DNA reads TGCGCCTGCAGCCAAGTTCTCTCCCTAGCGGAGTACACAGATACGCAGTATTTT. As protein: CACSQVLSLAEYTDTQYF.

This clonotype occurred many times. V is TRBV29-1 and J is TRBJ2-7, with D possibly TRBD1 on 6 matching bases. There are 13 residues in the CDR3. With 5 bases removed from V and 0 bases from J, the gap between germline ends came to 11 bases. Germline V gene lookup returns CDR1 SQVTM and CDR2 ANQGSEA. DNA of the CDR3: TGCAGCGTTTTAGGGGGAAGCTCCTACGAGCAGTACTTC. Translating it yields CSVLGGSSYEQYF.

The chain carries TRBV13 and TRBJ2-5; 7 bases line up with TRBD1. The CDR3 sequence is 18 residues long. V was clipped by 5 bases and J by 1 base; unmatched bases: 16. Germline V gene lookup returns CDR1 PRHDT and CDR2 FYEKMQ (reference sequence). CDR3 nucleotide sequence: TGTGCCAGCAGCGAGTCGAATAACAGGGGCCAGGTCCAAGAGACCCAGTACTTC. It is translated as CASSESNNRGQVQETQYF.